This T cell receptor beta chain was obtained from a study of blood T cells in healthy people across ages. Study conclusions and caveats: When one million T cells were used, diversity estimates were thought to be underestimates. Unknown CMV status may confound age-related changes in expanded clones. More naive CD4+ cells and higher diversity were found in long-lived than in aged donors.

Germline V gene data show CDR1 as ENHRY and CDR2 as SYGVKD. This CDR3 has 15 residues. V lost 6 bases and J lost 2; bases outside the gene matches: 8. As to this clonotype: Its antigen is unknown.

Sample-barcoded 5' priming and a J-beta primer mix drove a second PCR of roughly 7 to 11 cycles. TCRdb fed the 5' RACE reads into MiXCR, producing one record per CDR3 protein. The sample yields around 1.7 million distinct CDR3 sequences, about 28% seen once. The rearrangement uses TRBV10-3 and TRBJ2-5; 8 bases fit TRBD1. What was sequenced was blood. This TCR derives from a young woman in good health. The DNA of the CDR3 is TGTGCCATCAGCTCGCAGGGGGCTACTCAAGAGACCCAGTACTTC. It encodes CAISSQGATQETQYF.